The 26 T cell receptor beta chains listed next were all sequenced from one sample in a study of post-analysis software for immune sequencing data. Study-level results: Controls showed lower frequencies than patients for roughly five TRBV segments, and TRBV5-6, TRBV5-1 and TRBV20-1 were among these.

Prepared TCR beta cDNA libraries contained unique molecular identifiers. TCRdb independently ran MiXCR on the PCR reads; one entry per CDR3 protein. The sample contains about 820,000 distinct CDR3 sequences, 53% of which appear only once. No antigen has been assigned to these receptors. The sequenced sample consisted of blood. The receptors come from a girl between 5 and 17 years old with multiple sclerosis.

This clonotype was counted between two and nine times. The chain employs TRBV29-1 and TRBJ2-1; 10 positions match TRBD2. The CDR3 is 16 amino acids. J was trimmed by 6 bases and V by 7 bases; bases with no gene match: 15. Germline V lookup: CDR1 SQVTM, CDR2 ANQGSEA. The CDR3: CSALGLAGVGGNEQFF. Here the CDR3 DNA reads TGCAGCGCCCTGGGGCTAGCGGGAGTAGGGGGCAATGAGCAGTTCTTC.

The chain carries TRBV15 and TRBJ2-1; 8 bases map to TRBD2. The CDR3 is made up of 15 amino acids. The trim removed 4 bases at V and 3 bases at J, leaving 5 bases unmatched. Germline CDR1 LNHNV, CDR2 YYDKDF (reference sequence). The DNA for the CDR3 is TGTGCCACCAGCAACGGCGGGGGGAGCTACAATGAGCAGTTCTTC. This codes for CATSNGGGSYNEQFF.

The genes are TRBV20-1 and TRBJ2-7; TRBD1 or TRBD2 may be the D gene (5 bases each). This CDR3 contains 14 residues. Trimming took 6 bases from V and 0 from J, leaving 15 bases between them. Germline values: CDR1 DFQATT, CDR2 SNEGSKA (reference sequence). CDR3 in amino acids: CSASYGTASYEQYF. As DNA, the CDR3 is TGCAGTGCAAGTTACGGGACGGCCTCCTACGAGCAGTACTTC.

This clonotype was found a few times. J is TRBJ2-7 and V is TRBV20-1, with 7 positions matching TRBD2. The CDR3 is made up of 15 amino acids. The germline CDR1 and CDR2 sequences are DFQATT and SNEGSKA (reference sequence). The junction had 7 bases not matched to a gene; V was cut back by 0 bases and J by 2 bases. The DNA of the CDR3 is TGCAGTGCTAGAGATGCGGCTAGCGGAGCCTACGAGCAGTACTTC. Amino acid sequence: CSARDAASGAYEQYF.

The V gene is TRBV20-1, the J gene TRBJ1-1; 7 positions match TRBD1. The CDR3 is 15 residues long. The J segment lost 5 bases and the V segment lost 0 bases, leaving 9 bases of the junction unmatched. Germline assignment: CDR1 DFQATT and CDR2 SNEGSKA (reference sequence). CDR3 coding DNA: TGCAGTGCTAGAGACCAGACAGGGCGAGGGACTGAAGCTTTCTTT. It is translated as CSARDQTGRGTEAFF.

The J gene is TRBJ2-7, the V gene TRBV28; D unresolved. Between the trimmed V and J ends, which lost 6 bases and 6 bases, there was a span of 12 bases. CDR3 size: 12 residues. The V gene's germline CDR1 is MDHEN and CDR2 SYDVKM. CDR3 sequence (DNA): TGTGCCAGCAGACGTCCCTCTCTCGAGCAGTACTTC. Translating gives CASRRPSLEQYF. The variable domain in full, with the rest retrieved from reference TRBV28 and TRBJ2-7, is DVKVTQSSRYLVKRTGEKVFLECVQDMDHENMFWYRQDPGLGLRLIYFSYDVKMKEKGDIPEGYSVSREKKERFSLILESASTNQTSMYLCASRRPSLEQYFGPGTRLTVT.

The CDR3 coding sequence is TGCAGCGTACTATACGGATGGGGGGATGAGCAGTTCTTC. It yields the protein CSVLYGWGDEQFF. The chain has TRBV29-1 and TRBJ2-1, with a tentative D call TRBD2 (6 bases). CDR3 length: 13 residues. Germline V gene sequence: CDR1 SQVTM, CDR2 ANQGSEA. With 6 bases removed from V and 8 bases from J, the gap between germline ends came to 17 bases.

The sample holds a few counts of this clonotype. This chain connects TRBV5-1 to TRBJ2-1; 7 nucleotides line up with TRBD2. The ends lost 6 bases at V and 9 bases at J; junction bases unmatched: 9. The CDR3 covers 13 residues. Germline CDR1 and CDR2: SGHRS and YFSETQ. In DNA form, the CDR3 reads TGCGCCAGCAATCCAGGGAGGGTTGGTGAGCAGTTCTTC. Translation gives CASNPGRVGEQFF.

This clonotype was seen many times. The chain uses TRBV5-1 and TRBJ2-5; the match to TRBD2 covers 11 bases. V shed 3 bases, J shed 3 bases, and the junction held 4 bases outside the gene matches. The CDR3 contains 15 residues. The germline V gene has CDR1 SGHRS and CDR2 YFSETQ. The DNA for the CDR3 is TGCGCCAGCAGCTCATTACTAGCGGGAGAAGAGACCCAGTACTTC. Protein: CASSSLLAGEETQYF.

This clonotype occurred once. The CDR3 is CSAKGTDSNQPQHF. DNA of the CDR3: TGCAGCGCCAAAGGGACAGATAGCAATCAGCCCCAGCATTTT. The chain combines TRBV29-1 with TRBJ1-5; 7 bases line up with TRBD1. The V and J ends lost 7 bases and 0 bases, in that order; junction bases with no gene match: 6. The germline CDR1 and CDR2 sequences are SQVTM and ANQGSEA. CDR3 length: 14 residues.

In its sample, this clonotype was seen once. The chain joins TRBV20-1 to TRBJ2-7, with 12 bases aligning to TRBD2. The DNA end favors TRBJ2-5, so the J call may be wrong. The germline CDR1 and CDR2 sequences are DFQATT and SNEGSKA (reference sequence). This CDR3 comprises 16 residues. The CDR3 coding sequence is TGCAGTGCTAGAGCTGGACTAGCGGGGCTCCAAGAGACCCAGTACTTC. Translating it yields CSARAGLAGLQETQYF.

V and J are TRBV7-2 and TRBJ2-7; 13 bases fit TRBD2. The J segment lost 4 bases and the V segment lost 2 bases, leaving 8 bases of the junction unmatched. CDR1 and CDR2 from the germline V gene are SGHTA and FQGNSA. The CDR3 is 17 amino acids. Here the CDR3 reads CASSLQLAGGPLYEQYF. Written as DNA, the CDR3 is TGTGCCAGCAGCTTACAACTAGCGGGAGGGCCTTTATACGAGCAGTACTTC.

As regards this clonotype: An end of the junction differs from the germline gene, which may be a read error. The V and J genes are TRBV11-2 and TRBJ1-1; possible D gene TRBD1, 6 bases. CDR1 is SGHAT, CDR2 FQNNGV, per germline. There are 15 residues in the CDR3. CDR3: CAGSLLGAKGTEAFF. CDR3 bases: TGTGCCGGCAGCTTATTGGGGGCTAAGGGCACTGAAGCTTTCTTT.

For the CDR3, the DNA is TGCAGTGCGTCAGCCCGGGACAGGGGCTACGAGCAGTACTTC. Amino acid sequence: CSASARDRGYEQYF. The chain uses TRBV20-1 and TRBJ2-7; 10 bases match TRBD1. Germline V CDR1 and CDR2: DFQATT, SNEGSKA (reference sequence). The CDR3 loop spans 14 amino acids. Trimming took 6 bases from V and 3 from J; bases not matched to a gene: 8.

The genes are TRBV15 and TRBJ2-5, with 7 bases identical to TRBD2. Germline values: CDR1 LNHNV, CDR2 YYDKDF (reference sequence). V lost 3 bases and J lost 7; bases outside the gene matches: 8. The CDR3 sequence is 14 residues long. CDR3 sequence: CATSRGGVGGTQYF. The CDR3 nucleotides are TGTGCCACCAGCAGGGGAGGGGTCGGAGGGACCCAGTACTTC. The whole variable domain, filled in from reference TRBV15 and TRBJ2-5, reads DAMVIQNPRYQVTQFGKPVTLSCSQTLNHNVMYWYQQKSSQAPKLLFHYYDKDFNNEADTPDNFQSRRPNTSFCFLDIRSPGLGDTAMYLCATSRGGVGGTQYFGPGTRLLVL.

This CDR3 reads CASSLGSGLGNEQFF. The CDR3 DNA sequence: TGTGCCAGCAGTTTAGGGTCGGGCCTCGGGAATGAGCAGTTCTTC. The rearrangement uses TRBV12-3 or TRBV12-4 and TRBJ2-1; D gene uncertain. The CDR3 totals 15 residues. Trimming took 1 base from V and 7 from J, leaving 14 bases between them.

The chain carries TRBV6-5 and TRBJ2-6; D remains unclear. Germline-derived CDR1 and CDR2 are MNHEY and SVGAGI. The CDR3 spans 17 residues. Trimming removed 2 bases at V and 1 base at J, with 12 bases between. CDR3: CASSYRISGSGANVLTF. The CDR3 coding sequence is TGTGCCAGCAGTTACCGGATTTCAGGTTCTGGGGCCAACGTCCTGACTTTC.

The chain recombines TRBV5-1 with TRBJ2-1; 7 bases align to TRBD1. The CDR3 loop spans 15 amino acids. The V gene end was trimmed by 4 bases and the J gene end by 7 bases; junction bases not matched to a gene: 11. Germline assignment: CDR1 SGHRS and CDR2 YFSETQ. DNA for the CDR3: TGCGCCAGCAGCAGTCAGGGGGTGAAGGGGAATGAGCAGTTCTTC. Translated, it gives CASSSQGVKGNEQFF. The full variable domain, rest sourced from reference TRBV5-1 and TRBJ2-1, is KAGVTQTPRYLIKTRGQQVTLSCSPISGHRSVSWYQQTPGQGLQFLFEYFSETQRNKGNFPGRFSGRQFSNSRSEMNVSTLELGDSALYLCASSSQGVKGNEQFFGPGTRLTVL.

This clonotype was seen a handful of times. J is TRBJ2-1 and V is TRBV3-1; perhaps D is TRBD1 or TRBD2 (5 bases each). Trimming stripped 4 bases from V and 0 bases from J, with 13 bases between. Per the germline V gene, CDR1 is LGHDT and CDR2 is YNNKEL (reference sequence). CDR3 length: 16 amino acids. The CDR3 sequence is CASSPRDPSSYNEQFF. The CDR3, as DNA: TGTGCCAGCAGCCCCCGGGACCCGAGCTCCTACAATGAGCAGTTCTTC.

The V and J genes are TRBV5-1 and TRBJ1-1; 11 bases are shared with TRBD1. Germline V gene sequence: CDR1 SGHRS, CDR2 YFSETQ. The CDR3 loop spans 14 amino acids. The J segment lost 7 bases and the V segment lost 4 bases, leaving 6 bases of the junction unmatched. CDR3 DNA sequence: TGCGCCAGCAGCCACGGGACAGGGGGGGTTGAAGCTTTCTTT. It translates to CASSHGTGGVEAFF.

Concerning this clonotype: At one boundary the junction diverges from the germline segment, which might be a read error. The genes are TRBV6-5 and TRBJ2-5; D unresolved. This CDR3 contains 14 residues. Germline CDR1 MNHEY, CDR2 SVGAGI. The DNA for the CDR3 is TGTGCCAGCAGTTACTCTAGGGCTGAAGACACCCAGTACTTC. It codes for CASSYSRAEDTQYF.

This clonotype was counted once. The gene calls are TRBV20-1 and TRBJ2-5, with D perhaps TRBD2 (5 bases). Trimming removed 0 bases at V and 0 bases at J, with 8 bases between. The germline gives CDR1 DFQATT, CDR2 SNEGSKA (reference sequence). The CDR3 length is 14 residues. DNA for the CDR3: TGCAGTGCTAGAGATCGGCGGGACCAAGAGACCCAGTACTTC. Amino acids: CSARDRRDQETQYF.

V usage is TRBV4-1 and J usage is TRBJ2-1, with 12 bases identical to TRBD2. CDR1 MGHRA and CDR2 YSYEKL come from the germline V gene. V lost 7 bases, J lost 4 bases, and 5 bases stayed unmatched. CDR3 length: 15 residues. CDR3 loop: CASKLAGGTYNEQFF. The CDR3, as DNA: TGCGCCAGCAAGCTAGCGGGGGGGACTTACAATGAGCAGTTCTTC.

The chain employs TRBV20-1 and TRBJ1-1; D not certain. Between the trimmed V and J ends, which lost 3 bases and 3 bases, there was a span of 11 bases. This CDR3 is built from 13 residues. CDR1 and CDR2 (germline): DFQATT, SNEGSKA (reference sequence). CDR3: CSASGTADTEAFF. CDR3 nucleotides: TGCAGTGCTAGTGGTACGGCGGACACTGAAGCTTTCTTT.

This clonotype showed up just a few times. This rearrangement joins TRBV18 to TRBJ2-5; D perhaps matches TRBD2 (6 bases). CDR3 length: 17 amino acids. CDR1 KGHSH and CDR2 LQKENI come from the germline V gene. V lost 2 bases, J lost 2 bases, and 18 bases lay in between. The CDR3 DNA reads TGTGCCAGCTCACCAACCTTGGTCGGGGGACGGCAAGAGACCCAGTACTTC. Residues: CASSPTLVGGRQETQYF. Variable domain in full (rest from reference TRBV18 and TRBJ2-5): NAGVMQNPRHLVRRRGQEARLRCSPMKGHSHVYWYRQLPEEGLKFMVYLQKENIIDESGMPKERFSAEFPKEGPSILRIQQVVRGDSAAYFCASSPTLVGGRQETQYFGPGTRLLVL.

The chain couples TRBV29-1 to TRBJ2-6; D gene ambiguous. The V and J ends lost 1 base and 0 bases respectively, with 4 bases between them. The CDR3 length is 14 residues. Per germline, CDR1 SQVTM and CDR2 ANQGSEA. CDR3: CSVEGLSGANVLTF. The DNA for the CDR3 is TGCAGCGTTGAAGGGCTCTCTGGGGCCAACGTCCTGACTTTC.